These T cell receptor beta chains were read from a single sample in a study of cytomegalovirus exposure and HLA in healthy donors. TCRdb keeps only in-frame clones here, not all; method: immunoSEQ multiplex PCR. Of about 130,000 clones in the sample, 80% to 90% are singletons; the top ten hold 3.6%. Sequencing input: PBMCs. All receptors come from a woman aged 40 to 55 in good health and CMV-seropositive. Each CDR3 is given with its conserved first and last residue. D genes are given only for firm matches. A clone size is listed for some rows: how often the clone was seen (once, few, many), or a class if it is expanded.

TRBD2	TRBJ2-7	TRBV4-3	once	CASSPGLAYEQYF	TGCGCCAGCAGCCCCGGACTAGCCTACGAGCAGTACTTC
TRBD2	TRBJ2-1	TRBV6-5	.	CASKTSGRQYEQFF	TGTGCCAGCAAGACTAGCGGGAGACAGTATGAGCAGTTCTTC
TRBD1	TRBJ2-2	TRBV4-2	few	CASSQDEGAVTGELFF	TGTGCCAGCAGCCAAGATGAGGGGGCAGTCACCGGGGAGCTGTTTTTT
TRBD2	TRBJ2-7	TRBV5-4	.	CASNRAGVSNEQYF	TGTGCCAGCAACCGAGCGGGAGTAAGCAACGAGCAGTACTTC
.	TRBJ2-7	TRBV19	.	CASSFSRDSSSEQYF	TGTGCCAGTAGTTTTTCCCGGGACTCCTCCTCCGAGCAGTACTTC
.	TRBJ2-7	TRBV5-5	.	CASSLTPTGIYEQYF	TGTGCCAGCAGCTTAACCCCCACGGGAATCTACGAGCAGTACTTC
TRBD2	TRBJ2-1	TRBV7-3	.	CASGVAGGLDSYNEQFF	TGTGCCAGCGGGGTAGCGGGAGGGTTAGACTCCTACAATGAGCAGTTCTTC
.	TRBJ1-1	TRBV4-2	.	CASSQVGQARGTEAFF	TGTGCCAGCAGCCAAGTAGGGCAGGCAAGGGGCACTGAAGCTTTCTTT
.	TRBJ1-1	TRBV19	.	CASMSGDTEAFF	TGTGCCAGTATGTCAGGGGACACTGAAGCTTTCTTT
.	TRBJ1-2	TRBV6-1	.	CASSEAMRGGNYGYTF	TGTGCCAGCAGTGAAGCGATGCGGGGAGGTAACTATGGCTACACCTTC
.	TRBJ2-2	TRBV10-2	.	CASSESSAGELFF	TGCGCCAGCAGTGAGTCGTCCGCCGGGGAGCTGTTTTTT
TRBD2	TRBJ2-3	TRBV7-3	once	CASSLKGLAGYGTDTQYF	TGTGCCAGCAGCTTAAAAGGACTAGCGGGTTATGGCACAGATACGCAGTATTTT
.	TRBJ2-1	TRBV6-5	.	CASSSGPYNEQFF	TGTGCCAGCAGTTCAGGCCCATACAATGAGCAGTTCTTC
.	TRBJ1-4	TRBV30	.	CAWSLGSATNEKLFF	TGTGCCTGGAGTCTCGGAAGCGCAACTAATGAAAAACTGTTTTTT
TRBD2	TRBJ2-6	TRBV5-1	once	CASSSTGTSSGANVLTF	TGCGCCAGCAGCTCTACAGGGACTAGCTCTGGGGCCAACGTCCTGACTTTC
.	TRBJ1-4	TRBV4-3	.	CASSQRVSGEKLFF	TGCGCCAGCAGCCAACGAGTCTCCGGTGAAAAACTGTTTTTT
TRBD1	TRBJ1-1	TRBV19	few	CATAQGADTEAFF	TGTGCCACCGCACAGGGGGCGGACACTGAAGCTTTCTTT
TRBD1	TRBJ1-2	TRBV25-1	.	CASSEYWVGQGANGYTF	TGTGCCAGCAGTGAATACTGGGTAGGACAGGGTGCTAATGGCTACACCTTC
.	TRBJ2-1	TRBV2	.	CASSETPLASNEQFF	TGTGCCAGCAGTGAAACTCCTCTAGCGAGCAATGAGCAGTTCTTC
TRBD1	TRBJ2-7	TRBV2	.	CASKSGQGYEQYF	TGTGCCAGCAAATCGGGACAGGGGTACGAGCAGTACTTC
.	TRBJ2-1	TRBV9	.	CASSVDYRVGEQFF	TGTGCCAGCAGCGTAGATTACAGGGTAGGGGAGCAGTTCTTC
.	TRBJ2-1	TRBV6-5	.	CASSFRGGYNEQFF	TGTGCCAGCAGTTTCAGAGGGGGCTACAATGAGCAGTTCTTC
TRBD2	TRBJ2-5	TRBV19	.	CASSPRLAGWDETQYF	TGTGCCAGTAGTCCTAGACTAGCGGGTTGGGATGAGACCCAGTACTTC
.	TRBJ1-1	TRBV28	.	CASRAGNTEAFF	TGTGCCAGCCGAGCGGGGAACACTGAAGCTTTCTTT
.	TRBJ1-1	TRBV9	.	CASNFAGVGDTEAFF	TGTGCCAGCAACTTCGCAGGGGTTGGGGACACTGAAGCTTTCTTT
.	TRBJ1-5	TRBV6-6	.	CASSYAAQSNQPQHF	TGTGCCAGCAGTTACGCGGCCCAGAGCAATCAGCCCCAGCATTTT
.	TRBJ2-1	TRBV4-2	.	CASSQVMGAGYNEQFF	TGTGCCAGCAGCCAAGTTATGGGAGCTGGGTACAATGAGCAGTTCTTC
.	TRBJ2-3	TRBV7-9	.	CASSFSGETDTQYF	TGTGCCAGCAGCTTTAGCGGTGAGACAGATACGCAGTATTTT
.	TRBJ2-3	TRBV27	few	CASRDLALDTQYF	TGTGCCAGCAGGGACCTAGCTTTGGATACGCAGTATTTT
TRBD2	TRBJ2-1	TRBV27	.	CASSLIRTSGRDYNEQFF	TGTGCCAGCAGTTTAATTAGGACTAGCGGGAGGGACTACAATGAGCAGTTCTTC
.	TRBJ2-5	TRBV4-2	.	CASSHADGRDAETQYF	TGTGCCAGCAGCCACGCCGACGGGCGGGACGCAGAGACCCAGTACTTC
TRBD2	TRBJ2-7	TRBV23-1	once	CASSQSLLGPRGTSLLEQYF	TGCGCCAGCAGTCAATCGCTCCTCGGACCCCGCGGGACTAGCCTCTTAGAGCAGTACTTC
TRBD1	TRBJ1-5	TRBV27	.	CASRRTGTNQPQHF	TGTGCCAGCAGGAGGACAGGGACCAATCAGCCCCAGCATTTT
.	TRBJ2-1	TRBV4-2	.	CASSQERFPSSYNEQFF	TGTGCCAGCAGCCAGGAGAGATTCCCAAGCTCCTACAATGAGCAGTTCTTC
TRBD1	TRBJ2-7	TRBV4-3	.	CASSQSYHDRGEYEQYF	TGCGCCAGCAGCCAATCCTATCATGACAGGGGTGAATACGAGCAGTACTTC
.	TRBJ2-2	TRBV27	.	CASSLQGTGLDTGELFF	TGTGCCAGCAGTTTACAGGGAACGGGCTTGGACACCGGGGAGCTGTTTTTT
TRBD2	TRBJ2-5	TRBV5-1	.	CASSSPRVGRTTGGTQYF	TGCGCCAGCAGCTCCCCTCGAGTGGGGAGGACCACGGGGGGGACCCAGTACTTC
.	TRBJ2-3	TRBV28	.	CASSLPPQGTSTDTQYF	TGTGCCAGCAGTTTACCGCCACAGGGTACTAGCACAGATACGCAGTATTTT
TRBD1	TRBJ1-2	TRBV10-2	.	CASSESGTGRWYYGYTF	TGCGCCAGCAGTGAGTCCGGGACAGGGCGATGGTACTATGGCTACACCTTC
.	TRBJ1-1	TRBV25-1	.	CASSGGWGRDTEAFF	TGTGCCAGCAGTGGTGGTTGGGGGCGAGACACTGAAGCTTTCTTT
.	TRBJ1-3	TRBV6-5	.	CASKDSSGNTIYF	TGTGCCAGCAAAGACAGTTCTGGAAACACCATATATTTT
TRBD1	TRBJ1-1	TRBV5-4	.	CASRARDRDTEAFF	TGTGCCAGCAGAGCCCGGGACAGGGACACTGAAGCTTTCTTT
.	TRBJ2-7	TRBV19	.	CASSIDPTTDEQYF	TGTGCCAGTAGTATAGACCCAACTACGGACGAGCAGTACTTC